This TCR beta chain was documented in a study of post-analysis software for immune sequencing data (dated by TCRdb to about 2015). Concerning the study at large: Disease courses on record covered relapsing-remitting, secondary progressive and progressive-relapsing multiple sclerosis, though some patients had no subtype annotation. A subset of samples was prepared in parallel using single-end sample barcoding, then pooled and co-amplified after Illumina adapter ligation. The multiple sclerosis patient repertoires were compared with 10 to 12 previously published healthy control repertoires from donors aged about 6 to 26 years. Overall results and qualifications from the work: Significantly higher frequencies in patients than in controls were found for roughly 5 TRBV segments, including TRBV5-6, TRBV5-1 and TRBV20-1. Direct clustering with F measure showed strong co-clustering of samples prepared in the same batch, prompting a batch-effect correction. Compared with controls, multiple sclerosis patients had significantly lower normalized Chao1 diversity, a finding suggesting substantial peripheral T-cell clonal expansion. The control group was slightly older than the multiple sclerosis patient group.

The CDR3 contains 15 residues, cysteine and phenylalanine counted. Of all the DNA, just the CDR3 is kept, 45 bases in frame from base 1. The library came from PCR. Sequencing was carried out with an Illumina HiSeq 2500. To reduce PCR and sequencing biases, unique molecular identifiers were incorporated into the TCR beta cDNA libraries. Per 1 to 10 million input T cells, 500,000 or so cDNA molecules were obtained, such that each molecule approximated one T cell. Patient libraries were prepared and sequenced with the same protocol used for the earlier healthy control dataset. Within a given batch, samples were prepared together, multiplexed and sequenced on the same HiSeq lane. On the authors' methods: MIGEC was used to process the raw barcoded reads, and molecular identifier groups with only a single read were discarded before consensus assembly and CDR3 extraction. VDJtools was used for post-analysis of the clonotype tables, and diversity was normalized by down-sampling every dataset to the size of the smallest sample. In repertoire overlap clustering, CDR3 amino acid sequences, but not nucleotide sequences, were matched to correct batch-related cross-sample contamination. TCRdb handled the public reads itself, with Q25 trimming in fastp and clone calling in MiXCR, and kept productive beta chains. One record per CDR3 amino acid sequence lists the most common genes and DNA. The V and J calls shown here were made by TCRdb, not taken from the authors' results. The table for this sample lists hundreds of thousands of distinct CDR3 sequences; roughly 30% of them were counted only once. In total, the top ten clones hold 0.55% to 0.65% of the sample.

TCR beta repertoires were profiled from peripheral blood of about a dozen young patients with multiple sclerosis to demonstrate the VDJtools post-analysis software. The patients with multiple sclerosis were children and adolescents between about 6 and 17 years of age. This clonotype appeared a few times. Its antigen has not been determined. No base quality values were provided; no much bigger clone lies one nucleotide off. The specimen sequenced was blood. The chain is assembled from TRBV21-1 and TRBJ2-3. TRBV21-1 is labeled a pseudogene. The TCR originated in a girl between 5 and 17 years old with multiple sclerosis. The DNA sequence reads TGTGCCAGCAGCAATCCCACCATCTCCACAGATACGCAGTATTTT. This sequence encodes CASSNPTISTDTQYF.